These 5 T cell receptor beta chains originate from one sample sequenced in a study of blood T cells in healthy people across ages. The use of a sample-barcoded 5' primer and a J-beta primer mix characterized a second PCR of about 7 to 12 cycles. TCRdb processed the 5' RACE reads anew with MiXCR; each CDR3 protein has one entry. The table lists about 1,500,000 distinct CDR3 sequences, about 28% of them singletons. Sequenced input: blood. Receptors originate from a woman in her twenties or thirties in good health.

This clonotype was detected only a few times. The chain has TRBV4-2 and TRBJ2-6; D remains ambiguous. V lost 9 bases and J 5 bases, leaving 20 bases between the germline ends. CDR3 length: 16 residues. Germline CDR1 LGHNA, CDR2 YNFKEQ. CDR3 in DNA: TGTGCCAGTAGTGGCCCGGACCGAGACCGGGCCAACGTCCTGACTTTC. Protein: CASSGPDRDRANVLTF.

This clonotype was picked up a small number of times. The chain uses TRBV6-1 and TRBJ2-3; D unclear. Per the germline V gene, CDR1 is MNHNS and CDR2 is SASEGT. V shed 7 bases and J shed 6 bases, with 11 bases lying between them. The CDR3 is 12 amino acids. CDR3 residues: CASNLKRDTQYF. The CDR3 DNA reads TGTGCCAGCAACTTGAAGAGGGATACGCAGTATTTT.

V gene TRBV20-1 combines with J gene TRBJ1-1; maybe TRBD1 (6 bases). CDR1 is DFQATT, CDR2 SNEGSKA, per germline (reference sequence). The CDR3 sequence is 14 residues long. Between the trimmed V and J ends, which lost 1 base and 6 bases, there was a span of 15 bases. The chain's CDR3 is CSARVPGEGSEAFF. CDR3 nucleotide sequence: TGCAGTGCTAGAGTCCCAGGGGAGGGTTCTGAAGCTTTCTTT.

This clonotype has only a few counts. This rearrangement joins TRBV7-9 to TRBJ2-3; maybe TRBD2 (6 bases). Per germline, CDR1 SEHNR and CDR2 FQNEAQ (reference sequence). CDR3 length: 17 amino acids. V was clipped by 1 base and J by 2 bases, with 16 bases between them. The CDR3 loop reads CASSLETIGTFTDTQYF. CDR3 DNA: TGTGCCAGCAGCTTAGAAACCATAGGGACTTTCACAGATACGCAGTATTTT.

This clonotype was observed a handful of times. The V and J genes are TRBV7-9 and TRBJ2-4; D is perhaps TRBD1 (6 bases). CDR1 and CDR2 from the germline V gene are SEHNR and FQNEAQ (reference sequence). V was cut by 5 bases and J by 7 bases, with 15 bases left in between. This CDR3 has 14 residues. The CDR3 loop is CASSREGDWNIQYF. The CDR3 DNA reads as TGTGCCAGCAGCAGAGAGGGGGATTGGAACATTCAGTACTTC.